The 6 T cell receptor beta chains given below trace back to one sample, sequenced in a study of blood T cells in healthy people across ages. Together with a sample-barcoded 5' primer, a J-beta primer mix was included in a second PCR lasting about 7 to 11 cycles. TCRdb processed the 5' RACE reads anew with MiXCR; each CDR3 protein has one entry. The sample lists about 970,000 distinct CDR3 sequences; 51% were seen once. The sample was blood. The source of these receptors is a woman aged 60-75 years in good health.

The rearrangement joins TRBV25-1 to TRBJ2-5; 9 bases map to TRBD1. Losses at the gene ends were 6 bases for V and 11 bases for J; bases not matched to a gene: 13. Germline V lookup: CDR1 MGHDK, CDR2 SYGVNS. This CDR3 region has 14 residues. The CDR3 protein is CASRSDRGSNEQYF. The CDR3, as DNA: TGTGCCAGCAGGTCCGACAGGGGGAGTAATGAGCAGTACTTC.

The chain couples TRBV4-2 to TRBJ2-1, with D possibly TRBD2 on 6 matching bases. Looked up from germline, CDR1 is LGHNA and CDR2 is YNFKEQ. The CDR3 is 13 amino acids. Trimming removed 4 bases from V and 9 bases from J, with 13 bases in between. CDR3 coding DNA: TGTGCCAGCAGCCCCCGACTAGAGTCTGAGCAGTTCTTC. Translation gives CASSPRLESEQFF.

Remarks on this clonotype: A read error is likely, as this CDR3 ends without the conserved phenylalanine or tryptophan. The chain links TRBV10-3 to TRBJ2-5, with D tentatively TRBD1 (5 bases). V lost 0 bases, J lost 2 bases, and 7 bases lay in between. The CDR3 is 14 amino acids. Germline V gene data show CDR1 as ENHRY and CDR2 as SYGVKD. The CDR3 nucleotides read TGTGCCATCAGTGAGTCGACAGTACAAGAGACCCAGTACTTA. This encodes CAISESTVQETQYL.

This clonotype showed up just a few times. The chain combines TRBV6-5 with TRBJ1-1; 11 positions match TRBD1. The trim removed 8 bases at V and 7 bases at J, leaving 12 bases unmatched. Germline V CDR1 and CDR2: MNHEY, SVGAGI. This CDR3 region has 15 residues. The CDR3: CASYRDRGSSIEAFF. The CDR3 DNA follows: TGTGCCAGCTATCGGGACAGGGGGTCATCTATTGAAGCTTTCTTT.

The V gene is TRBV2, the J gene TRBJ2-3; D is undetermined. There are 14 residues in the CDR3. With 5 bases removed from V and 4 bases from J, the gap between germline ends came to 13 bases. The germline V gene encodes CDR1 SNHLY and CDR2 FYNNEI. CDR3 loop: CASSILHRSDTQYF. The CDR3 coding sequence is TGTGCCAGCAGTATTTTACATAGGTCAGATACGCAGTATTTT. The full variable domain, with the rest looked up from reference TRBV2 and TRBJ2-3, is EPEVTQTPSHQVTQMGQEVILRCVPISNHLYFYWYRQILGQKVEFLVSFYNNEISEKSEIFDDQFSVERPDGSNFTLKIRSTKLEDSAMYFCASSILHRSDTQYFGPGTRLTVL.

Comment on this clonotype: The junction differs from germline at one of its ends, possibly a read error. DNA of the CDR3: TGTGCCGGGAGTGTAGGAGAGACCCAGTACTTC. Encoded protein: CAGSVGETQYF. The chain links TRBV30 to TRBJ2-5; maybe TRBD2 (5 bases). Germline CDR1 is GTSNPN and CDR2 is SVGIG (reference sequence). There are 11 residues in the CDR3.